This T cell receptor beta chain was sequenced for a study of blood T cell repertoires in COVID-19. Across the study: Samples came from the United States, Italy and Spain, spanning acute and convalescent COVID-19. PBMCs, B-cell-depleted T cells, or T cells provided the cDNA or gDNA that made up the material.

In the original workflow: Amplifying reference gene primers gave estimates of nucleated cell counts. Sequenced by immunoSEQ multiplex PCR; TCRdb stores in-frame clones only, minus some. V and J calls and clone size are those listed in that table; D and trimming were worked out from the DNA. The data show 100,000 to 150,000 clones, 79% seen once. The CDR3 has 11 residues. Germline CDR1 SNHLY, CDR2 FYNNEI. Input material: peripheral blood. The chain employs TRBV2 and TRBJ1-4; D is ambiguous. The end of the DNA is better explained by TRBJ2-2, so the J call may be wrong. The TCR originated in a man aged 35 to 55 with active or convalescent COVID-19. The DNA for the CDR3 is TGTGCCAGCAGGGTAACAGGGGAGCTGTTTTTT. Its translation: CASRVTGELFF.